This TCR beta chain emerged from a study of sequential checkpoint blockade in melanoma (dated by TCRdb to between 2018 and 2020). Study-wide context: Using 1:1 randomization, the trial assigned patients either to first-line nivolumab followed by ipilimumab (arm A) or to ipilimumab followed by nivolumab (arm B). Maintenance nivolumab came after both trial sequences.

V ends up 3 bases short and J 4 bases short, with an unmatched junction base count of 6. CDR1 and CDR2, looked up from the germline V gene, are SQVTM and ANQGSEA. Spanning cysteine to phenylalanine, the CDR3 consists of 14 amino acids. Only the CDR3 part of the read is kept: 42 bases, read in frame from the first base. Notes on this clone: Its binding antigen is unknown. Base qualities are not provided; no much larger clone lies one nucleotide away.

The immunoSEQ Assay was used to immunosequence TCRbeta CDR3 regions from genomic DNA. Prior to high-throughput sequencing, genomic DNA was amplified by bias-controlled multiplex PCR. The original methods were these. To quantify the absolute abundance of each unique TCRbeta CDR3 region, the sequences were collapsed and filtered. Clonality, defined as 1 minus Pielou's evenness, was calculated using only productive rearrangements. Clones with significantly greater frequencies in on-treatment versus baseline samples were identified using a previously published method. TCRdb limited this immuneACCESS table to in-frame rearrangements with V and J called. A share of clones is missing; checked studies link under half to unresolved V genes, and the rest is unexplained. The V and J calls and clone size were taken over from that table, and D and trimming were inferred from the DNA. This sample holds over 30,000 clones; 84% were observed only once. The ten largest clonotypes hold around 5.4% of the sample.

Broad study findings and their caveats: Validation of the response-prediction model combining TCR metrics and mutation burden is needed in larger, independent patient cohorts.

The sample's treatment or condition label, in plain terms: randomized to nivolumab then ipilimumab (arm A) or the reverse (arm B). Prior DNA-damaging chemotherapy had not been received by any trial patient. On a FACS Aria II flow cytometer, live CD3+CD8+ cells that were negative for CD19 and CD56 were sorted from thawed PBMCs. Samples came from patients with melanoma in CheckMate 064, a randomized, open-label phase II trial of sequential checkpoint blockade. Peripheral blood mononuclear cells were obtained through leukapheresis, purified using Ficoll-Paque, and frozen in human serum containing around 10% DMSO. Immediately after sorting, the purity of sorted blood CD3+CD8+ cells was verified to be >98%, after which DNA was extracted.

Sequences were derived from CD8+ T cells sorted from blood (inferred from file names), sampled from a patient given nivolumab and ipilimumab in sequence. The TCR was taken from a human donor with melanoma. The sequence links TRBV29-1 to TRBJ2-4, and TRBD1 aligns with 7 junction nucleotides. CDR3 sequence: CSVEGDSDKNIQYF. The DNA is as follows: TGCAGCGTTGAGGGGGACAGCGATAAAAACATTCAGTACTTC.